The T cell receptor (beta chain) described here comes from a study of blood T cell repertoires in COVID-19. The wider study: T cells, B-cell-depleted T cells, or PBMCs supplied cDNA or gDNA.

Participants spanned ages roughly 18 to 90 years and resided in 20 to 30 US areas. Sequencing was performed with immunoSEQ multiplex PCR; in TCRdb, only in-frame clones are kept and a portion is missing. Of roughly 380,000 clones in the sample, roughly 86% were seen once. As concerns this clone: In the same sample, other DNA sequences code for this CDR3.

The TCR was taken from a man aged 30 to 45 who had recovered from COVID-19. Sequenced: PBMCs or T cells enriched from blood (not recorded which).

This CDR3 reads CASSSPGSEAFF. CDR3 bases: TGTGCCAGCAGTTCCCCGGGATCTGAAGCTTTCTTT. The chain links TRBV12-3 or TRBV12-4 to TRBJ1-1; the D is unclear. This CDR3 has 12 residues. V lost 4 bases and J 6 bases, leaving 9 bases between the germline ends.